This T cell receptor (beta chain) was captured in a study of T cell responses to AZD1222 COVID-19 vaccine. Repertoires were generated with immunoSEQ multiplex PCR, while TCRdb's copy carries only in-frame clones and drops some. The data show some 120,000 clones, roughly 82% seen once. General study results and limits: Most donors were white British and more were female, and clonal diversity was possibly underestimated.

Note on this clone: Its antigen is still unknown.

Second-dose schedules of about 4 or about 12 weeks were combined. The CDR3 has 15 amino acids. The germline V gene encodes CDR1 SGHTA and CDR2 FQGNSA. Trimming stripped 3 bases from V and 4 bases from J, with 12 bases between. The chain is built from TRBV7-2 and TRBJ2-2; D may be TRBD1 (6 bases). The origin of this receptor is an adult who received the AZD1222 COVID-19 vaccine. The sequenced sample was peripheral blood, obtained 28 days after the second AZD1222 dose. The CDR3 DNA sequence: TGTGCCAGCAGCTTTTCCGGACAGCCCACCGGGGAGCTGTTTTTT. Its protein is CASSFSGQPTGELFF.